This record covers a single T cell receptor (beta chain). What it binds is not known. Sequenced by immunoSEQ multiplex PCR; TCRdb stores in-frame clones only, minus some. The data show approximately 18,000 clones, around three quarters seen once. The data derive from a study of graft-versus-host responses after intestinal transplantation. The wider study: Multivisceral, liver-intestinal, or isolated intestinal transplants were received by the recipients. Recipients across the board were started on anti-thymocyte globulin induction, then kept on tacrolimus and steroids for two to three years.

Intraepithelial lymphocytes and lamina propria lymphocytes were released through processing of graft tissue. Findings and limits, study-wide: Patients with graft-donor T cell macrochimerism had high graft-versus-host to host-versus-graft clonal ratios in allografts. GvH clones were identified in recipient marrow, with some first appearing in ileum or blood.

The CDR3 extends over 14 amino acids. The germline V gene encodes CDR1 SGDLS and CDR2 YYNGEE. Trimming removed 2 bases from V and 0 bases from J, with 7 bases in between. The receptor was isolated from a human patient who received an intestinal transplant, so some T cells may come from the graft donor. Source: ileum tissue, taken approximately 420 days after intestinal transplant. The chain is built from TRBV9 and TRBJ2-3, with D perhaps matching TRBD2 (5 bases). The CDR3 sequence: CASSVEGSTDTQYF. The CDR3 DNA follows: TGTGCCAGCAGCGTTGAGGGTAGCACAGATACGCAGTATTTT.